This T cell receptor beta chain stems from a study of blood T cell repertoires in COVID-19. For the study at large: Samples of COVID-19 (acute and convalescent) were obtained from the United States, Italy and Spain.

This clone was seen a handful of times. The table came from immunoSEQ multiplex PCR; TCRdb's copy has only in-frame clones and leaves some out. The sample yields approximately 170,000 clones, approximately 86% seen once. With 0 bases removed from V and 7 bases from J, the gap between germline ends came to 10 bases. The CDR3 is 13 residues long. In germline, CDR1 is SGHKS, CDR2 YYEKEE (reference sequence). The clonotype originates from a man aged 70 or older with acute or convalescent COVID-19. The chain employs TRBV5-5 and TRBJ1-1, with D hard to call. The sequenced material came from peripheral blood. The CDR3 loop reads CASSLAPRLEAFF. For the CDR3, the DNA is TGTGCCAGCAGCTTGGCCCCGAGACTTGAAGCTTTCTTT. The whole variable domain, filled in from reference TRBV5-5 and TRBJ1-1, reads DAGVTQSPTHLIKTRGQQVTLRCSPISGHKSVSWYQQVLGQGPQFIFQYYEKEERGRGNFPDRFSARQFPNYSSELNVNALLLGDSALYLCASSLAPRLEAFFGQGTRLTVV.